This passage covers 7 T cell receptor beta chains from one sample sequenced in a study of CXCR3-negative and CXCR3-positive naive CD8 T cells. The libraries of TRB cDNA were constructed through 5' RACE using UMI labels. Following a re-call of the 5' RACE reads, TCRdb has one entry per CDR3 protein and lacks DNA. The table counts over 55,000 distinct CDR3 sequences; roughly 0.5% lies in the top ten. The antigens of these receptors remain unknown. Study-wide results and caveats: When CXCR3-positive naive cells were set against CXCR3-negative naive cells, the former had more hydrophobic TRB CDR3s.

The sequenced sample was naive CXCR3+ CD8+ T cells from blood. The subset denotes: CD45RO-CCR7+CD27+CD95- naive CD8+ T cells expressing CXCR3 (TNR3+). The receptor source for this set is a human donor in good health. Some clones in this sample may be carry-over from other donors' samples.

This chain links TRBV6-2 or TRBV6-3 with TRBJ2-1; absent DNA, TCRdb's TRBD2 call cannot be checked. This CDR3 contains 16 residues. Germline loops: CDR1 MNHEY, CDR2 SVGEGT. The CDR3 here is CASRPLAGGNYNEQFF.

V is TRBV7-9 and J is TRBJ2-1; there is no DNA to check the TCRdb D call of TRBD1. CDR3 size: 13 residues. Germline values: CDR1 SEHNR, CDR2 FQNEAQ (reference sequence). This CDR3 reads CASSLKGASEQFF.

The genes are TRBV7-9 and TRBJ1-1. CDR1 and CDR2 from the germline V gene are SEHNR and FQNEAQ (reference sequence). The CDR3 runs 13 residues. CDR3 in amino acids: CASSPAGGAEAFF. The variable domain in full, completed from reference TRBV7-9 and TRBJ1-1, reads DTGVSQNPRHKITKRGQNVTFRCDPISEHNRLYWYRQTLGQGPEFLTYFQNEAQLEKSRLLSDRFSAERPKGSFSTLEIQRTEQGDSAMYLCASSPAGGAEAFFGQGTRLTVV.

The chain carries TRBV5-4 and TRBJ2-1; checking the TCRdb D call of TRBD2 is not possible without DNA. This CDR3 has 15 residues. Germline CDR1 and CDR2: SGHNT and YYREEE (reference sequence). The CDR3 reads CASSPGTSSSNEQFF.

The chain employs TRBV15 and TRBJ1-1. The germline gives CDR1 LNHNV, CDR2 YYDKDF (reference sequence). The CDR3 has 12 amino acids. The CDR3 protein is CATSRVLAEAFF.

This chain joins TRBV7-8 and TRBJ2-7. The CDR3 has 15 residues. Germline lookup yields CDR1 SGHVS and CDR2 FQNEAQ. The CDR3: CASSLSGRPSYEQYF.

The V and J genes are TRBV28 and TRBJ1-4. CDR1 MDHEN and CDR2 SYDVKM come from the germline V gene. This CDR3 spans 14 amino acids. The CDR3 protein is CASSRTRMNEKLFF.